The clone carrying this T cell receptor beta chain appeared many times. Its antigen is currently unknown. CDR1 is LNHNV and CDR2 is YYDKDF in the germline V gene (reference sequence). The CDR3 is made up of 13 amino acids. Trimming pared 0 bases from V and 3 bases from J, leaving 6 bases between. The data belong to a study of T-cell memory formation after mild COVID-19. About the research overall: The study found TCR clusters largely donor specific. Study-wide results and caveats: Second-wave clones with a day 37 peak had unconfirmed SARS-CoV-2 specificity.

With constant-segment primers, 5'RACE yielded cDNA libraries of TCR alpha and TCR beta that carried sample barcodes and UMIs. TCRdb re-called the 5' RACE reads through MiXCR, storing one row per CDR3 protein. The sample shows just over 200,000 distinct CDR3 sequences, over 7.5% of them seen only once. The TCR comes from a man aged 18 to 29 who had mild COVID-19 (a few samples of this study predate the infection). Cell type and time point are not known. The sequenced sample was PBMCs or a T cell subset sorted from them (not recorded which). J is TRBJ2-7 and V is TRBV15; D ambiguous. The CDR3 DNA reads TGTGCCACCAGCAGAGATCCGGACTACGAGCAGTACTTC. This encodes CATSRDPDYEQYF. Full variable domain (outside the CDR3, taken from reference TRBV15 and TRBJ2-7): DAMVIQNPRYQVTQFGKPVTLSCSQTLNHNVMYWYQQKSSQAPKLLFHYYDKDFNNEADTPDNFQSRRPNTSFCFLDIRSPGLGDTAMYLCATSRDPDYEQYFGPGTRLTVT.